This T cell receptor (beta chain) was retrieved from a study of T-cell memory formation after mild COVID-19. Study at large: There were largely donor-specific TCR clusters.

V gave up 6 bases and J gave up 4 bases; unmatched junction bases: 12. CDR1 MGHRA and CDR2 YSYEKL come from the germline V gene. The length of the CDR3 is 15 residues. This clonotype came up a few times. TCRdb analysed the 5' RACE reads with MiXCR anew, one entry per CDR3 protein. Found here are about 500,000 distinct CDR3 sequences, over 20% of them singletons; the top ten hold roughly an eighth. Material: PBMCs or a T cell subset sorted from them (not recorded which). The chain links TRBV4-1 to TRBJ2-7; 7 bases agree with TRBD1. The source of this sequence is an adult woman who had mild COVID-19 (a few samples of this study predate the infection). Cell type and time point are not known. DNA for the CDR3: TGCGCCAGCAGGCCGACCTGGGACAGTTCTTACGAGCAGTACTTC. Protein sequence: CASRPTWDSSYEQYF.